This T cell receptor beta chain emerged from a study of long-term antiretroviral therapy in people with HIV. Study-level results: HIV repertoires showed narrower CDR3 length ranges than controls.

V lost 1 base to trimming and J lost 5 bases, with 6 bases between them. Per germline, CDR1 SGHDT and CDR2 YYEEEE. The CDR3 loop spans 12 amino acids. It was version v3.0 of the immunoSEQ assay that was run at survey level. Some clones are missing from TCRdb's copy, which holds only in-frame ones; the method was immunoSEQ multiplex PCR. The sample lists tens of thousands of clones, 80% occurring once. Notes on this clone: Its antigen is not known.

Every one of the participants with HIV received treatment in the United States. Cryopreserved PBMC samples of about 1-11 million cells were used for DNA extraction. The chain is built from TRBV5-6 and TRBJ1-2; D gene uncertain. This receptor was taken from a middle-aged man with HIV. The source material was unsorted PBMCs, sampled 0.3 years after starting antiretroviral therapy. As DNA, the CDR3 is TGTGCCAGCAGCTTGACGGAATATGGCTACACCTTC. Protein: CASSLTEYGYTF.